This T cell receptor (beta chain) came from a study of blood T cells in healthy people across ages. This clonotype turned up a few times. The CDR3 length is 13 residues. Germline-derived CDR1 and CDR2 are SGHTA and FQGTGA. It was with a sample-barcoded 5' primer and a J-beta primer mix that a second PCR of roughly 7 to 12 cycles was run. TCRdb independently ran MiXCR on the 5' RACE reads; one entry per CDR3 protein. Of some 700,000 distinct CDR3 sequences in the sample, about 20% were seen once. The V call is TRBV7-3, the J call TRBJ2-5, with D possibly being TRBD2 (5 bases). The better agreement between TRBJ2-1 and the DNA end casts doubt on the J call. The specimen was blood. This receptor was taken from a man between 70 and 80 years old in good health. CDR3 bases: TGTGCCAGCAGCCGGGATAGTAAATATGAGCAGTTCTTC. Its protein product is CASSRDSKYEQFF.